This TCR beta chain was identified during a study of identifying expanded T cells in peripheral blood. General study points: Across healthy donors, higher total template counts meant significantly greater roughly two-week count variance. Technical replicates showed about 1.1 changed clones; about two weeks 15 to 20; four weeks 19.

The method was immunoSEQ multiplex PCR; TCRdb's version includes in-frame clones alone and lacks a portion of them. The table has 90,000 to 110,000 clones, about nine tenths seen once. As for this clone: The target antigen is unknown.

Healthy donors had no documented immune events, such as infections, while sampled. The CDR3 runs to 14 residues. V gave up 7 bases and J gave up 6 bases; unmatched junction bases: 8. Germline CDR1 ENHRY, CDR2 SYGVKD. The V and J genes are TRBV10-3 and TRBJ2-2, with 7 bases fitting TRBD2. Material: blood. The TCR sequence derives from a person aged 18 to 70 in good health. The CDR3 loop is CAITRSGIAGELFF. In nucleotides, the CDR3 is TGTGCCATCACCAGAAGCGGGATTGCCGGGGAGCTGTTTTTT.